The 13 T cell receptor beta chains listed next were all sequenced from one sample in a study of shared clonotypes between healthy human individuals. Clones were sequenced by immunoSEQ multiplex PCR, and TCRdb holds only the in-frame ones, with some missing. The sample lists about 990,000 clones, around 78% occurring once. Sequenced input: memory CD4+ T cells from PBMCs. Regarding subset: CD45RA-negative fraction. The source is a man between 18 and 29 years old in good health. Some clones in this sample may be carry-over from other donors' samples.

The chain employs TRBV10-2 and TRBJ1-2; weak D call: TRBD1 (6 bases). In germline, CDR1 is WSHSY, CDR2 SAAADI. V lost 2 bases, J lost 4 bases, and 20 bases lay in between. This CDR3 has 17 amino acids. The CDR3 region has the DNA TGCGCCAGCAGTGAGAGACCGGGACATCCTCCGCCCTATGGCTACACCTTC. Its translation: CASSERPGHPPPYGYTF.

J is TRBJ1-5 and V is TRBV15; D is unresolved. Trimming cost V 5 bases and J 7 bases, with 12 bases left between them. Germline lookup yields CDR1 LNHNV and CDR2 YYDKDF (reference sequence). This CDR3 region has 13 residues. CDR3 nucleotides: TGTGCCACCAGCCGCGACACAGCCCAGCCCCAGCATTTT. Protein product: CATSRDTAQPQHF.

This clone was seen a handful of times. The chain combines TRBV2 with TRBJ2-7; TRBD1 might be the D (7 bases). This CDR3 comprises 14 residues. Germline V gene lookup returns CDR1 SNHLY and CDR2 FYNNEI. V lost 6 bases and J lost 3, with 15 bases in between. CDR3 nucleotide sequence: TGTGCCAGCAGACGGACAGGAGGGAACTACGAGCAGTACTTC. This translates into CASRRTGGNYEQYF.

The chain combines TRBV18 with TRBJ2-6; D gene unclear. Trimming left V 3 bases short and J 0 bases short, with 9 bases between. Per the germline V gene, CDR1 is KGHSH and CDR2 is LQKENI. The CDR3 has 16 residues. CDR3 region: CASSPPWSSGANVLTF. DNA for the CDR3: TGTGCCAGCTCACCCCCATGGAGCTCTGGGGCCAACGTCCTGACTTTC.

V is TRBV28 and J is TRBJ2-1; 8 nucleotides agree with TRBD1. V shed 6 bases and J 6 bases; nucleotides not matched to a gene: 7. There are 14 residues in the CDR3. Germline V gives CDR1 MDHEN, CDR2 SYDVKM. This chain's CDR3 is CASSPGTGLNEQFF. The CDR3 DNA follows: TGTGCCAGCAGCCCCGGGACAGGACTCAATGAGCAGTTCTTC. Full variable domain (missing parts from reference TRBV28 and TRBJ2-1): DVKVTQSSRYLVKRTGEKVFLECVQDMDHENMFWYRQDPGLGLRLIYFSYDVKMKEKGDIPEGYSVSREKKERFSLILESASTNQTSMYLCASSPGTGLNEQFFGPGTRLTVL.

This clone was picked up a small number of times. This chain connects TRBV7-7 to TRBJ2-7; 10 nucleotides match TRBD1. Germline loops: CDR1 SSHAT, CDR2 FNYEAQ (reference sequence). The CDR3 is 13 residues long. V lost 5 bases, J lost 4 bases, and 2 bases stayed unmatched. This chain's CDR3 is CASSRDRGYEQYF. For the CDR3, the DNA is TGTGCCAGCAGCCGGGACAGGGGATACGAGCAGTACTTC.

A remark on this clone: This is likely an artifact of a read error, given a far larger clone one base away. This chain uses TRBV7-9 with TRBJ2-5; possible D gene TRBD1, 5 bases. The V end lost 5 bases, the J end lost 5 bases, and 12 bases lay between the germline ends. Germline CDR1 is SEHNR and CDR2 is FQNEAQ (reference sequence). The CDR3 has 13 amino acids. In DNA form, the CDR3 reads TGTGCCAGCAGCCCCTGGGGCCCGGAGACCCAGTACTTC. Translation gives CASSPWGPETQYF.

In this sample, this clone turned up once. The chain combines TRBV27 with TRBJ1-3, with D hard to call. From germline, CDR1 is MNHEY and CDR2 SMNVEV (reference sequence). V lost 0 bases to trimming and J lost 4 bases, with 10 bases between them. This CDR3 is built from 15 residues. Here the CDR3 DNA reads TGTGCCAGCAGTTTATCCTCCCATGGGGGAAACACCATATATTTT. Its translation is CASSLSSHGGNTIYF.

This chain uses TRBV7-6 with TRBJ2-3; 11 nucleotides match TRBD2. Germline V lookup: CDR1 SGHVS, CDR2 FNYEAQ. Trimming took 4 bases from V and 0 from J; bases not matched to a gene: 9. The CDR3 covers 18 residues. CDR3 bases: TGTGCCAGCAGCTCACCGCCGGGACTAGCGGATAGCACAGATACGCAGTATTTT. It specifies CASSSPPGLADSTDTQYF.

The rearrangement links TRBV21-1 to TRBJ2-5; the DNA was not used to check the table's D call, TRBD1. TRBV21-1 is a documented pseudogene. The CDR3 consists of 18 residues. CDR3 nucleotides: TGTGCCAGCAGCGCTTGGTTGGGGACAGGGGGACCACAAGAGACCCAGTACTTC. As protein: CASSAWLGTGGPQETQYF.

The genes are TRBV6-1 and TRBJ2-4; D possibly corresponds to TRBD2 (5 bases). Trimming stripped 4 bases from V and 4 bases from J, with 29 bases between. CDR3 length: 20 residues. In germline, CDR1 is MNHNS, CDR2 SASEGT. CDR3 DNA sequence: TGTGCCAGCAGTGGGGGTGCAGTGACCTCAAGAAGCGCGGGTAAAAACATTCAGTACTTC. This gives the protein CASSGGAVTSRSAGKNIQYF.

Only a few counts were recorded for this clone. This chain connects TRBV18 to TRBJ1-3, with D unresolved. This CDR3 spans 13 amino acids. CDR1 and CDR2 (germline): KGHSH, LQKENI. Trimming shortened V by 6 bases and J by 0 bases, and 6 bases separated the two germline ends. The CDR3 DNA is TGTGCCAGCTCGTGGGACTCTGGAAACACCATATATTTT. This translates into CASSWDSGNTIYF.

The chain combines TRBV25-1 with TRBJ2-2, with TRBD2 matching 10 bases. CDR3 size: 17 residues. From germline, CDR1 is MGHDK and CDR2 SYGVNS. The V gene end was trimmed by 1 base and the J gene end by 6 bases; junction bases not matched to a gene: 8. The CDR3 DNA sequence: TGTGCCAGCAGTGAATTTGGAAGCGGGAGGGCGGCCGGGGAGCTGTTTTTT. Its protein is CASSEFGSGRAAGELFF.